Listed here are 14 T cell receptor beta chains from one sample, sequenced in a study of T-cell reconstitution after alpha-beta-depleted transplantation in children. As it was prepared, the TCRbeta library received unique molecular identifiers. Via MiXCR, TCRdb re-called the PCR reads, giving one row per CDR3 protein. The table shows hundreds of thousands of distinct CDR3 sequences, with approximately 10% occurring only once. The sequencing used PBMCs, collected before TCRalphabeta/CD19-depleted stem cell transplant. These receptor sequences come from a child under two years old with acute myeloid leukemia, due to receive a stem cell transplant.

This clonotype was seen repeatedly, ten times or more. The chain links TRBV5-5 to TRBJ1-2; D is ambiguous. In germline, CDR1 is SGHKS, CDR2 YYEKEE (reference sequence). V dropped 0 bases and J dropped 0 bases, with 6 bases sitting between them. The CDR3 has 14 residues. As DNA, the CDR3 is TGTGCCAGCAGCTTGGGATCCCCTAACTATGGCTACACCTTC. Its protein product is CASSLGSPNYGYTF.

The chain carries TRBV14 and TRBJ2-5, with D possibly matching TRBD2 (5 bases). The V and J ends lost 6 bases and 1 base respectively, with 9 bases between them. The CDR3 is 13 residues long. Germline V CDR1 and CDR2: SGHDN, FVKESK. The CDR3 DNA reads TGTGCCAGCAGGCGGACTCTCCAAGAGACCCAGTACTTC. Translating gives CASRRTLQETQYF.

This clonotype was detected ten times or more. This chain links TRBV14 with TRBJ2-3; D gene unclear. The CDR3 consists of 12 residues. V shed 2 bases and J shed 5 bases, with 5 bases lying between them. Germline CDR1 is SGHDN and CDR2 is FVKESK. This chain's CDR3 is CASSQLLDTQYF. The CDR3 coding sequence is TGTGCCAGCAGCCAACTCCTAGATACGCAGTATTTT.

This clonotype was recorded at least ten times. This chain links TRBV5-5 with TRBJ2-1; weak D call: TRBD2 (5 bases). The V end lost 0 bases, the J end lost 7 bases, and 17 bases lay between the germline ends. Germline V gene data show CDR1 as SGHKS and CDR2 as YYEKEE (reference sequence). CDR3 length: 16 residues. The CDR3 sequence: CASSLGGMSTRNEQFF. DNA of the CDR3: TGTGCCAGCAGCTTGGGCGGTATGTCCACTAGGAATGAGCAGTTCTTC.

Comment on this clonotype: A clone one base away is much larger, so this may be a read error. The CDR3 ends on some other residue instead of the conserved phenylalanine or tryptophan, so this is likely a read error. The gene calls are TRBV6-1 and TRBJ1-5; D is uncertain. Germline CDR1 MNHNS, CDR2 SASEGT. The CDR3 has 11 residues. Deletions cut 0 bases from V and 9 bases from J, with 3 bases between. CDR3 nucleotide sequence: TGTGCCAGCAGTGAAGCGAGGCCCCAGCATTGT. The encoded protein is CASSEARPQHC.

This clonotype was recorded a few times. The chain recombines TRBV7-6 with TRBJ2-1; D is unclear. Germline assignment: CDR1 SGHVS and CDR2 FNYEAQ. The ends were cut back, 3 bases at V and 5 bases at J, with 11 bases in the middle. This CDR3 spans 14 amino acids. CDR3 DNA sequence: TGTGCCAGCAGCTTGATGGCAGAAGACAATGAGCAGTTCTTC. This codes for CASSLMAEDNEQFF.

This clonotype was detected a few times. The CDR3 spells CASSSNPRELFF. DNA of the CDR3: TGTGCCAGCAGCTCTAACCCCCGGGAGCTGTTTTTT. This chain joins TRBV28 and TRBJ2-2; D not resolved. Looked up from germline, CDR1 is MDHEN and CDR2 is SYDVKM. CDR3 size: 12 residues. V was shortened by 6 bases and J by 9 bases, with 11 bases between the two germline ends.

This clonotype was observed at least ten times. This chain joins TRBV10-3 and TRBJ2-3; tentative D call: TRBD2 (6 bases). The CDR3 has 13 residues. The V gene lost 0 bases and the J gene lost 5 bases, with 6 bases spanning the gap. CDR1 and CDR2 from the germline V gene are ENHRY and SYGVKD. CDR3 loop: CAISESGGDTQYF. As DNA, the CDR3 is TGTGCCATCAGTGAGTCGGGGGGAGATACGCAGTATTTT.

This clonotype was recorded at least ten times. The V gene is TRBV6-2 or TRBV6-3, the J gene TRBJ2-7; possible D gene TRBD2, 5 bases. This CDR3 is 15 amino acids long. V dropped 6 bases and J dropped 3 bases, with 18 bases sitting between them. Germline lookup yields CDR1 MNHEY and CDR2 SVGEGT. The CDR3 is CASSPLSLGGYEQYF. The DNA of the CDR3 is TGTGCCAGCAGCCCCCTTAGCTTAGGAGGCTACGAGCAGTACTTC.

There are many counts of this clonotype. V and J are TRBV28 and TRBJ2-1, with 8 bases lining up with TRBD2. V lost 3 bases and J lost 7; bases outside the gene matches: 8. This CDR3 is built from 15 residues. Germline assignment: CDR1 MDHEN and CDR2 SYDVKM. This CDR3 is CASSFASGGWNEQFF. The CDR3 DNA is TGTGCCAGCAGTTTCGCCAGCGGGGGTTGGAATGAGCAGTTCTTC. Variable domain in full (rest from reference TRBV28 and TRBJ2-1): DVKVTQSSRYLVKRTGEKVFLECVQDMDHENMFWYRQDPGLGLRLIYFSYDVKMKEKGDIPEGYSVSREKKERFSLILESASTNQTSMYLCASSFASGGWNEQFFGPGTRLTVL.

This clonotype was detected many times. This sequence joins TRBV28 and TRBJ2-1; perhaps TRBD1 as D (6 bases). Germline V CDR1 and CDR2: MDHEN, SYDVKM. This CDR3 comprises 16 residues. Trimming took 5 bases from V and 4 from J, leaving 18 bases between them. CDR3 in amino acids: CASSTDYGTTYNEQFF. Here the CDR3 DNA reads TGTGCCAGCAGTACCGACTATGGGACAACATACAATGAGCAGTTCTTC.

Concerning this clonotype: Sequence at one end of the junction differs from germline and may be a read error. V is TRBV2 and J is TRBJ2-3, with TRBD2 as a possible D gene (5 bases). Per the germline V gene, CDR1 is SNHLY and CDR2 is FYNNEI. The CDR3 is made up of 14 amino acids. CDR3 region: CTSSEAPGIDTQYF. As DNA, the CDR3 is TGTACCAGCAGTGAAGCGCCCGGGATTGATACGCAGTATTTT. Variable domain in full (rest from reference TRBV2 and TRBJ2-3): EPEVTQTPSHQVTQMGQEVILRCVPISNHLYFYWYRQILGQKVEFLVSFYNNEISEKSEIFDDQFSVERPDGSNFTLKIRSTKLEDSAMYFCTSSEAPGIDTQYFGPGTRLTVL.

Many counts were recorded for this clonotype. The germline gene is not matched at one end of the junction; a read error may be the cause. The rearrangement links TRBV28 to TRBJ2-1; D is undetermined. This CDR3 region has 12 residues. The germline CDR1 and CDR2 sequences are MDHEN and SYDVKM. Here the CDR3 DNA reads TGTGCCAGCAGTTTAAGGGCCGGCCCCACACTCTTC. It is translated as CASSLRAGPTLF.

This clonotype showed up many times. The chain employs TRBV7-2 and TRBJ1-5, with 7 bases lining up with TRBD1. After removal of 4 bases from V and 2 bases from J, the junction contained 11 bases not matched to a gene. Germline-derived CDR1 and CDR2 are SGHTA and FQGNSA. The CDR3 sequence is 17 residues long. In nucleotides, the CDR3 is TGTGCCAGCAGCTCAGTCGGACAGGCTCTGGGCAATCAGCCCCAGCATTTT. It specifies CASSSVGQALGNQPQHF.